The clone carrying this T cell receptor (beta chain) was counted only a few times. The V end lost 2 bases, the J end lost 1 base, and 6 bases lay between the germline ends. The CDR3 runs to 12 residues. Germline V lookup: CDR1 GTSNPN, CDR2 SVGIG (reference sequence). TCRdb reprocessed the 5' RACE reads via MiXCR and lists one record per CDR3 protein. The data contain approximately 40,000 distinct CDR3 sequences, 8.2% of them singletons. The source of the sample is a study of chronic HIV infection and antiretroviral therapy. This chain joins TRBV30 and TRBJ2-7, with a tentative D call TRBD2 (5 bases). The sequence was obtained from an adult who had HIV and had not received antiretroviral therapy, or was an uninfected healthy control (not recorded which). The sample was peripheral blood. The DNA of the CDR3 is TGTGCCTGGAGTCGGGGATCCTACGAGCAGTACTTC. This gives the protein CAWSRGSYEQYF.